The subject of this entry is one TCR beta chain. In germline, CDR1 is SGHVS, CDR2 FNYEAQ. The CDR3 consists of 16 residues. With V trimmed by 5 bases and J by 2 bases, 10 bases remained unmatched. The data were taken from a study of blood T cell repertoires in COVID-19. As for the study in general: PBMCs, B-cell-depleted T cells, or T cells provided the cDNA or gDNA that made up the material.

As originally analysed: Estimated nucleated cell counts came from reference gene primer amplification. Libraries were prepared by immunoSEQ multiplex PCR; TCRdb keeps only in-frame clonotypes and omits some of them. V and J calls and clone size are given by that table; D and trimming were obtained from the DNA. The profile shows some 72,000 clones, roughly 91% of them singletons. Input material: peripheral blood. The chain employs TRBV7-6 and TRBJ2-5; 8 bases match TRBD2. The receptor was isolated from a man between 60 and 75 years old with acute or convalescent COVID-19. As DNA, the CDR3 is TGTGCCAGCAGCGATCCTACGGGGGGGGTACAAGAGACCCAGTACTTC. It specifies CASSDPTGGVQETQYF.